This T cell receptor (beta chain) is from a study of beta chain features in type 1 diabetes. Sequencing targeted expressed TCRB transcripts, as all isolated RNA had been reverse transcribed. Sequencing used immunoSEQ multiplex PCR; TCRdb keeps in-frame clones, though not all of them. The repertoire holds 900,000 or so clones, with 17% as singletons. This clone was counted between two and nine times. There are 13 residues in the CDR3. CDR1 is SGDLS and CDR2 is YYNGEE in the germline V gene. The ends were cut back, 0 bases at V and 6 bases at J, with 7 bases in the middle. V usage is TRBV9 and J usage is TRBJ2-4; D is possibly TRBD1 (5 bases). Sequenced: naive CD4+ T cells from blood. The source is a woman under 30 in good health. The CDR3 here is CASSVGGSNIQYF. The CDR3 DNA reads TGTGCCAGCAGCGTAGGGGGCTCAAACATTCAGTACTTC.